This T cell receptor (beta chain) was obtained from a study of T cells in localized non-small cell lung cancer (dated by TCRdb to about 2020). In the study overall: The study examined T cell repertoires in under 300 patients with early-stage NSCLC and compared tumors with uninvolved tumor-adjacent lungs. Of the NSCLC patients, about 130 were male and 85 to 110 were female, and the mean age was approximately 66 years. The cohort consisted of approximately 240 treatment-naive NSCLC patients whose localized lung tumors had been resected. What the study reported, not specific to this receptor: Multi-region tumor sequencing was not performed, so intratumor heterogeneity could not be excluded. Since the design was exploratory, TCR variables were selected using unadjusted p-values with no false-discovery rate correction. A median of 57 of the top 100 tumor clones turned up in the paired uninvolved adjacent lung, and 25 to 30 of those clones also ranked among the top 100 of that same adjacent lung. Uninvolved tumor-adjacent lung showed the highest T cell clonality, higher than tumor, which suggests more focused antigenic responses in the uninvolved tumor-adjacent lung. Longer overall survival was associated with higher T cell density in blood, whereas shorter survival was associated with higher clonality in adjacent lung.

On this clone itself: What this receptor recognizes is not known. The record has no base qualities; no much larger clone is one base away.

Based on the germline V gene, the CDR1 and CDR2 sequences are SGDLS and YYNGEE. The junction shows trimming of 4 bases on V and 6 bases on J, and the gene matches do not reach 7 bases of it. From the cysteine up to the phenylalanine, the CDR3 has a length of 15 residues. Of the read, only the CDR3 DNA is kept; its 45 bases are in frame from base 1. At diagnosis, peripheral blood, uninvolved tumor-adjacent lung and tumor were collected and were preserved as a mix of fresh-frozen and FFPE material. Blood samples were analyzed as peripheral blood mononuclear cells for TCR repertoire profiling. TCR beta CDR3 regions were sequenced from DNA using the immunoSEQ Assay. The study's processing was this. To compute T cell density, TCR beta template counts were normalized to usable DNA, which was estimated by amplifying housekeeping genes. Richness was estimated with the preseqR package, extrapolating to 400,000 templates for PBMC samples and 120,000 templates for tissue samples. Clonality was taken to be one minus Pielou's evenness. Tissue-enriched TCRs were identified through differential abundance testing performed on productive amino-acid clonotypes, with a minimum total count of 5 and an alpha of 0.1. The Jaccard Index and the Morisita Overlap Index were used to quantify repertoire overlap between compartments. GLIPH grouped TCR beta CDR3s together with public tetramer-defined viral CDR3s, and a viral motif had to include at least three viral sequences and also show V-gene enrichment. Sourced from immuneACCESS, this table was stored by TCRdb with only in-frame sequences that have V and J called. A share of the clones is absent; for the studies checked, an unresolved V gene accounts for under half, and the remainder has no known explanation. V, J and clone size are those of that table, while D and trimming were read from the DNA. Counted in this sample were some 22,000 clones; approximately 87% of them appeared once. Of the sample, 5.5% to 6.5% falls within the top ten clones.

Here the sequenced sample was PBMCs, taken before any cancer treatment. Recombination joined TRBV9 with TRBJ1-6; TRBD1 fits 7 bases in the junction. The receptor comes from a man aged 40 to 69 with stage II lung adenocarcinoma. The CDR3 sequence is CASSRSGTANSPLHF. The sequenced DNA: TGTGCCAGCAGCCGTTCCGGGACAGCTAATTCACCCCTCCACTTT.